The rows below give T cell receptor beta chains drawn from one sample of a study of blood T cell repertoires in COVID-19. Libraries were prepared by immunoSEQ multiplex PCR; TCRdb keeps only in-frame clonotypes and omits some of them. The table includes approximately 46,000 clones, 91% detected once. The sample consisted of peripheral blood. The origin of the receptors is an older man with active COVID-19. Both conserved end residues are part of each CDR3. Each record gives: V gene, J gene, clone size, D gene, CDR3 DNA, CDR3 protein. The D gene is left open where the match is weak. Not every row has a clone size; where given, it reads once, few, many or a size class.

TRBV7-8	TRBJ2-3	-	-	TGTGCCAGCAGCTTAGCGCCCAGGGTTTCGGCAGATACGCAGTATTTT	CASSLAPRVSADTQYF
TRBV7-3	TRBJ1-1	-	-	TGTGCCAGCAGCTTAATGGGGGCCACTGAAGCTTTCTTT	CASSLMGATEAFF
TRBV5-1	TRBJ2-7	-	TRBD1	TGCGCCAGCAGCCTCCGGGACAGGGGCCACGAGCAGTACTTC	CASSLRDRGHEQYF
TRBV19	TRBJ2-2	-	TRBD2	TGTGCCAGTAGTAACCTAGCGGGGGGGTTCACCGGGGAGCTGTTTTTT	CASSNLAGGFTGELFF
TRBV30	TRBJ1-6	-	TRBD1	TGTGCCTGGAGTGTCACAGGGGTTTCACCCCTCCACTTT	CAWSVTGVSPLHF
TRBV11-2	TRBJ2-3	-	TRBD2	TGTGCCAGCAGCTTAGTGTTGGCGACTAGCGGGGTAGATACGCAGTATTTT	CASSLVLATSGVDTQYF
TRBV29-1	TRBJ2-2	-	TRBD1	TGCAGCGCATTTCTTAGGGGACAGCCGAACACCGGGGAGCTGTTTTTT	CSAFLRGQPNTGELFF
TRBV10-3	TRBJ1-2	-	-	TGTGCCAGCAGCGGTCAGGGTGGACAGTCGGATGGCTACACCTTC	CASSGQGGQSDGYTF
TRBV5-1	TRBJ2-3	-	TRBD1	TGCGCCAGCAGCTTGCTCGGGATCGGACAGGGGACAGCATATAGCACAGATACGCAGTATTTT	CASSLLGIGQGTAYSTDTQYF
TRBV30	TRBJ2-2	-	-	TGTGCCTGGAGCAGCGAAAAGGAGCTGTTTTTT	CAWSSEKELFF
TRBV15	TRBJ2-7	-	-	TGTGCCACCAGCTATGAAAGGGGCTACGAGCAGTACTTC	CATSYERGYEQYF
TRBV7-9	TRBJ2-1	-	TRBD2	TGTGCCAGCAGCTTAACTAGCGGGGGGTACTCCTACAATGAGCAGTTCTTC	CASSLTSGGYSYNEQFF
TRBV18	TRBJ2-7	-	-	TGTGCCAGCTCACCCGGACAGTCCTACGAGCAGTACTTC	CASSPGQSYEQYF
TRBV4-1	TRBJ2-7	-	TRBD2	TGCGCCAGCAGGAATAGCGGGGGGGCCCCCGAGCAGTACTTC	CASRNSGGAPEQYF
TRBV11-2	TRBJ2-3	-	-	TGTGCCAGCAGCCCGCAGACAGATACGCAGTATTTT	CASSPQTDTQYF
TRBV6-1	TRBJ2-7	few	TRBD1	TGTGCCAGCAGTGAAGCGGGACAGGGCTACGAGCAGTACTTC	CASSEAGQGYEQYF
TRBV6-5	TRBJ1-5	-	-	TGTGCCAGCAGACAGGTTAACAATCAGCCCCAGCATTTT	CASRQVNNQPQHF
TRBV19	TRBJ1-5	few	-	TGTGCCAGTAGTATTGGCAGGGGTATACAGCCCCAGCATTTT	CASSIGRGIQPQHF
TRBV19	TRBJ1-2	-	-	TGTGCCAGTAGTATCAGGGCAGAAATCTATGGCTACACCTTC	CASSIRAEIYGYTF
TRBV6-2/TRBV6-3	TRBJ2-7	few	-	TGTGCCAGCAGTTACGGTAGGGGAAGCTCCTACGAGCAGTACTTC	CASSYGRGSSYEQYF
TRBV7-2	TRBJ2-3	-	-	TGTGCCAGCAGCCTGGGGGGGCTTGGGACAGATACGCAGTATTTT	CASSLGGLGTDTQYF
TRBV7-2	TRBJ2-1	-	TRBD1	TGTGCCAGCAGCTTAGCGCGACAGGGATTCACTTCAAATGAGCAGTTCTTC	CASSLARQGFTSNEQFF
TRBV10-2	TRBJ2-3	-	TRBD2	TGCGCCAGCAGTGATCAGACTAGCGGGGGGGCCAGGAGCGATACGCAGTATTTT	CASSDQTSGGARSDTQYF
TRBV10-3	TRBJ2-5	-	TRBD2	TGTGCCATCAGTGAGTCGAGGGCGGGGGTGCAAGAGACCCAGTACTTC	CAISESRAGVQETQYF
TRBV9	TRBJ1-6	-	-	TGTGCCAGCAGCGACAAACAGGGAAGTGGTAATTCACCCCTCCACTTT	CASSDKQGSGNSPLHF
TRBV11-2	TRBJ2-7	-	TRBD2	TGTGCCAGCAGCTTAGCCGGACTAGGGCAGTACTTC	CASSLAGLGQYF
TRBV5-1	TRBJ2-3	-	-	TGCGCCAGCAGCTTGAGGGGTCTCGGCACAGATACGCAGTATTTT	CASSLRGLGTDTQYF
TRBV6-2/TRBV6-3	TRBJ2-3	-	-	TGTGCCAGCAGTCGCACGCAGGGGTTTAGAGATACGCAGTATTTT	CASSRTQGFRDTQYF
TRBV7-2	TRBJ2-5	-	-	TGTGCCAGCAGCCGGGGGATTGGGGGTTCGGTCGCAGAGACCCAGTACTTC	CASSRGIGGSVAETQYF
TRBV18	TRBJ2-5	-	TRBD1	TGTGCCAGCTCACCACGTCGGGACAGACTCCGGGGCGAGACCCAGTACTTC	CASSPRRDRLRGETQYF
TRBV3-1/TRBV3-2	TRBJ1-2	-	-	TGTGCCAGCAGCCCAGGGGATTATGGCTACACCTTC	CASSPGDYGYTF
TRBV12-5	TRBJ2-1	-	-	TGTGCTAGTGGTCTCCTCAATGAGCAGTTCTTC	CASGLLNEQFF
TRBV7-7	TRBJ2-1	-	-	TGTGCTAGCAGCTTAGTGTTAGTCTCCTACAATGAGCAGTTCTTC	CASSLVLVSYNEQFF
TRBV15	TRBJ2-3	-	-	TGTGCCACCAGCAGAGATTCTGGGGGGTTAGATACGCAGTATTTT	CATSRDSGGLDTQYF
TRBV6-5	TRBJ1-1	-	-	TGTGCCAGCAGTTACGAAACGGACACCACTGAAGCTTTCTTT	CASSYETDTTEAFF
TRBV9	TRBJ2-7	-	TRBD1	TGTGCCAGCAGCCCCGGGACAGCGTACGGCTACGAGCAGTACTTC	CASSPGTAYGYEQYF
TRBV5-4	TRBJ2-5	-	TRBD2	TGTGCCAGCAGCCCTGCTAGCGGGGGAGGGCCGCAAGAGACCCAGTACTTC	CASSPASGGGPQETQYF
TRBV19	TRBJ1-5	few	-	TGTGCCAGTAGTATAGCCAGGGGCGGGCAGCCCCAGCATTTT	CASSIARGGQPQHF
TRBV10-3	TRBJ2-7	-	-	TGTGCCATCAGTGTAGCAGGGGAGAAAGGCGAGCAGTACTTC	CAISVAGEKGEQYF
TRBV7-2	TRBJ2-2	-	TRBD2	TGTGCCAGCAGCGAAGCGGGGATCAAGACCGGGGAGCTGTTTTTT	CASSEAGIKTGELFF
TRBV9	TRBJ1-3	once	-	TGTGCCAGCAGCGTAGCGGCGGACTTCTCTGGAAACACCATATATTTT	CASSVAADFSGNTIYF
TRBV18	TRBJ2-1	-	-	TGTGCCAGCTCACCACAGCCCCGAGGGGGAAACAATGAGCAGTTCTTC	CASSPQPRGGNNEQFF
TRBV2	TRBJ1-5	-	-	TGTGCCAGCAGTGAAATCGGGGGGAGCAATCAGCCCCAGCATTTT	CASSEIGGSNQPQHF
TRBV5-5	TRBJ2-7	-	TRBD1	TGTGCCAGCAGCTCTAGGCCCGGACAGGGGGCCAACGAGCAGTACTTC	CASSSRPGQGANEQYF
TRBV5-1	TRBJ2-7	-	-	TGCGCCAGCAGCTCAGGGACTTCCTACTACGAGCAGTACTTC	CASSSGTSYYEQYF
TRBV27	TRBJ2-5	-	TRBD2	TGTGCCAGCACCACTAGCGGGGGGTCCCCCTACCAAGAGACCCAGTACTTC	CASTTSGGSPYQETQYF
TRBV11-1	TRBJ2-5	-	-	TGTGCCAGCAGCTCCTCAGGGATCCAAGAGACCCAGTACTTC	CASSSSGIQETQYF
TRBV7-2	TRBJ2-3	-	TRBD2	TGTGCCAGCAGCTTCCGGGGGGGCCCCACAGATACGCAGTATTTT	CASSFRGGPTDTQYF
TRBV24-1	TRBJ2-7	-	TRBD1	TGTGCCACCAGTGACTCCGGGACAGGGTCCTACGAGCAGTACTTC	CATSDSGTGSYEQYF
TRBV5-6	TRBJ1-1	-	TRBD1	TGTGCCAGCAGTTACAGGGGATCGAACACTGAAGCTTTCTTT	CASSYRGSNTEAFF
TRBV6-4	TRBJ2-2	few	TRBD1	TGTGCCAGCAGTGACGGACAGGACACCGGGGAGCTGTTTTTT	CASSDGQDTGELFF
TRBV13	TRBJ1-6	-	-	TGTGCCAGCAGCTTACTGGGCCTCCTCCACTTT	CASSLLGLLHF
TRBV5-1	TRBJ2-2	-	TRBD2	TGCGCCAGCGGTCCGGGGGGGCCGGGCACCGGGGAGCTGTTTTTT	CASGPGGPGTGELFF
TRBV5-1	TRBJ2-7	once	TRBD1	TGCGCCAGCAGCCCAGACAGGGGTCTCGACGAGCAGTACTTC	CASSPDRGLDEQYF
TRBV14	TRBJ1-1	-	-	TGTGCCAGCAGCCAAGATAGGAACACTGAAGCTTTCTTT	CASSQDRNTEAFF
TRBV9	TRBJ1-2	-	TRBD1	TGTGCCAGCACTCCTTCCTGGACAGGGACAGATGGCTACACCTTC	CASTPSWTGTDGYTF
TRBV5-4	TRBJ2-1	-	-	TGTGCCAGCAGCATACGGGGTCCCGCGGCGAATGAGCAGTTCTTC	CASSIRGPAANEQFF
TRBV5-1	TRBJ1-2	-	-	TGCGCCAGCAGCTTTAACCAGGAACTCAACTATGGCTACACCTTC	CASSFNQELNYGYTF
TRBV6-2/TRBV6-3	TRBJ2-1	once	TRBD2	TGTGCCAGCAGTGGAACTAGCGGGGGCAATGAGCAGTTCTTC	CASSGTSGGNEQFF
TRBV11-2	TRBJ2-1	-	-	TGTGCCAGCAGCCCTCCCCCGGGGTTGAATGAGCAGTTCTTC	CASSPPPGLNEQFF